This T cell receptor beta chain was captured in a study of T-cell memory formation after mild COVID-19. Study-level information: Largely donor-specific TCR clusters were found.

Germline values: CDR1 MGHRA, CDR2 YSYEKL. The V end was cut by 0 bases, the J end by 7 bases, with 10 bases between. The CDR3 contains 14 residues. With constant-segment primers, 5'RACE yielded cDNA libraries of TCR alpha and TCR beta that carried sample barcodes and UMIs. TCRdb re-analysed the 5' RACE reads in MiXCR, keeping a single row per CDR3 protein. Here the sample spans approximately 89,000 distinct CDR3 sequences, around 25% being singletons. Study results and limitations: CD8+ contracting clones occupied EMRA, while CD4+ ones occupied mainly CM and EM.

With regard to this clonotype: No antigen is known for it.

This receptor was taken from a man younger than 35 who had mild COVID-19 (a few samples of this study predate the infection). Cell type and time point are not known. V and J are TRBV4-1 and TRBJ1-5; D unresolved. Input material: PBMCs or a T cell subset sorted from them (not recorded which). DNA of the CDR3: TGCGCCAGCAGCCAAGAGACGGCCGGGCAGCCCCAGCATTTT. Protein product: CASSQETAGQPQHF.